This T cell receptor beta chain derives from a study of beta chain features in type 1 diabetes. Since all of the isolated RNA was reverse transcribed, expressed TCRB transcripts were what got sequenced. TCRdb's copy holds only in-frame clones and misses some; the assay was immunoSEQ multiplex PCR. This sample has a few hundred thousand clones, with over 7.5% found just once. The study, taken as a whole, reports: Here, the possible influence of HLA type (on TCRB rearrangement) remained unresolved. All four CD4+ subsets of Type 1 diabetes patients contained TCRB CDR3s that were moderately but significantly shorter.

V lost 7 bases and J lost 2, with 10 bases in between. The CDR3 has 13 residues. The germline V gene has CDR1 LNHDA and CDR2 SQIVND (reference sequence). The table lists this clone with a few counts. Its matching antigen is unknown. The sequence was collected from a woman younger than 35 in good health. The chain combines TRBV19 with TRBJ2-3, with a possible D match to TRBD2 (5 bases). The source material was naive CD4+ T cells from blood. The CDR3 region is CASNGGYTDTQYF. The CDR3 nucleotides are TGTGCCAGTAACGGAGGCTACACAGATACGCAGTATTTT.